A single sample gave rise to the 8 T cell receptor beta chains below, sequenced in a study of T cell responses to AZD1222 COVID-19 vaccine. This table comes from immunoSEQ multiplex PCR, and its TCRdb copy is limited to in-frame clones, with some not included. The sample has about 73,000 clones, roughly nine tenths seen once. Sequencing used peripheral blood, obtained 28 days after the second AZD1222 dose. These receptors came from an adult who received the AZD1222 COVID-19 vaccine.

The chain carries TRBV6-2 or TRBV6-3 and TRBJ1-6; no reliable D call. The ends were cut back, 7 bases at V and 0 bases at J, with 16 bases in the middle. This CDR3 comprises 17 residues. Germline V CDR1 and CDR2: MNHEY, SVGEGT. Written as DNA, the CDR3 is TGTGCCAGCACCCCAATCCTGACGAGCTCCTATAATTCACCCCTCCACTTT. Encoded protein: CASTPILTSSYNSPLHF.

The chain recombines TRBV5-1 with TRBJ2-7; 9 positions match TRBD1. Looked up from germline, CDR1 is SGHRS and CDR2 is YFSETQ. The CDR3 is made up of 15 amino acids. V lost 1 base and J lost 5; bases outside the gene matches: 7. This chain's CDR3 is CASSLSGQGIDEQYF. The CDR3 DNA reads TGCGCCAGCAGCTTGTCGGGACAGGGAATAGACGAGCAGTACTTC.

The genes are TRBV9 and TRBJ2-1; D is possibly TRBD1 (5 bases). Germline V CDR1 and CDR2: SGDLS, YYNGEE. The V end lost 0 bases, the J end lost 1 base, and 8 bases lay between the germline ends. The CDR3 is made up of 15 amino acids. This chain's CDR3 is CASSVGSGSYNEQFF. CDR3 DNA sequence: TGTGCCAGCAGCGTAGGGTCAGGGTCCTACAATGAGCAGTTCTTC. Variable domain in full (rest from reference TRBV9 and TRBJ2-1): DSGVTQTPKHLITATGQRVTLRCSPRSGDLSVYWYQQSLDQGLQFLIQYYNGEERAKGNILERFSAQQFPDLHSELNLSSLELGDSALYFCASSVGSGSYNEQFFGPGTRLTVL.

The V gene is TRBV2, the J gene TRBJ1-5; 11 bases are shared with TRBD1. CDR1 SNHLY and CDR2 FYNNEI come from the germline V gene. This CDR3 region has 14 residues. Germline trimming cut 8 bases from V and 6 bases from J; bases unmatched to any gene: 6. CDR3 in amino acids: CASSRTGGTQPQHF. The CDR3 nucleotides are TGTGCCAGCTCTAGGACAGGGGGCACTCAGCCCCAGCATTTT.

The CDR3 bases are TGTGCCACCAGCAGAGAAATAGCGGGAGCGGGCACAGATACGCAGTATTTT. This gives the protein CATSREIAGAGTDTQYF. The chain is built from TRBV15 and TRBJ2-3; TRBD2 matches 9 bases. Germline V lookup: CDR1 LNHNV, CDR2 YYDKDF (reference sequence). Germline trimming cut 0 bases from V and 1 base from J; bases unmatched to any gene: 5. The CDR3 loop spans 17 amino acids.

The chain has TRBV5-1 and TRBJ2-1; 8 nucleotides agree with TRBD2. The junction had 7 bases not matched to a gene; V was cut back by 4 bases and J by 4 bases. Germline V gene sequence: CDR1 SGHRS, CDR2 YFSETQ. This CDR3 is built from 15 residues. The CDR3 here is CASSREGLGYNEQFF. The CDR3 nucleotides are TGCGCCAGCAGCCGGGAGGGACTAGGGTACAATGAGCAGTTCTTC.

The rearrangement links TRBV11-2 to TRBJ2-3; possible D gene TRBD2, 5 bases. The CDR3 extends over 16 amino acids. V dropped 2 bases and J dropped 3 bases, with 15 bases sitting between them. Germline-derived CDR1 and CDR2 are SGHAT and FQNNGV. CDR3 loop: CASSLTRELYTDTQYF. In DNA, the CDR3 is TGTGCCAGCAGCTTAACGAGGGAGCTCTATACAGATACGCAGTATTTT.

V usage is TRBV27 and J usage is TRBJ2-3, with TRBD1 matching 10 bases. The ends lost 10 bases at V and 6 bases at J; junction bases unmatched: 13. The germline CDR1 and CDR2 sequences are MNHEY and SMNVEV (reference sequence). The CDR3 extends over 15 amino acids. Here the CDR3 reads CATRKTGGLTDTQYF. The CDR3 DNA reads TGTGCCACCCGAAAGACAGGGGGCCTGACGGATACGCAGTATTTT.